This T cell receptor (beta chain) comes out of a study of cytomegalovirus exposure and HLA in healthy donors. V was clipped by 5 bases and J by 6 bases; unmatched bases: 11. Germline V lookup: CDR1 MNHEY, CDR2 SVGAGI. The CDR3 loop spans 15 amino acids. Sequencing used immunoSEQ multiplex PCR; TCRdb keeps in-frame clones, though not all of them. Of approximately 300,000 clones in the sample, just over 85% were seen once. The table lists this clone with a few counts. Sequencing input: PBMCs. The chain combines TRBV6-5 with TRBJ2-7; 9 bases are shared with TRBD2. This receptor was taken from a woman aged 18-29 years in good health and CMV-seronegative. The CDR3 protein is CASSTPGLAVIEQYF. The DNA of the CDR3 is TGTGCCAGCAGTACCCCGGGACTAGCAGTGATCGAGCAGTACTTC.